A single T cell receptor (beta chain) is shown here with its context. What it recognizes is unknown. The data belong to a study of blood T cells in healthy people across ages. About the study: There was about one barcoded beta molecule captured by template switching per two T cells.

Sample-barcoded 5' priming and a J-beta primer mix drove a second PCR of roughly 6 to 12 cycles. Tagging of each cDNA molecule was performed by a template-switch adaptor with 12 random nucleotides. One entry per CDR3 protein, called by TCRdb with MiXCR from the 5' RACE reads. The sample yields 850,000 to 950,000 distinct CDR3 sequences, roughly 26% seen once. Points from the study as a whole: Long-lived donors carried more naive CD4+ cells and greater diversity than aged donors.

Per the germline V gene, CDR1 is SGHTA and CDR2 is FQGNSA. This CDR3 spans 15 amino acids. This clonotype was sampled from an elderly woman in good health. Sequencing input: blood. This chain uses TRBV7-2 with TRBJ2-7, with D perhaps assigned TRBD1 or TRBD2 (5 bases each). Matching the DNA end better, TRBJ2-5 makes the J call doubtful. The CDR3 DNA reads TGTGCCAGCAGCACCTACAAGGGGCGGGTAGGGACCCAGTACTTC. Residues: CASSTYKGRVGTQYF.